The TCR beta chain described here comes from a study of blood T cell repertoires in COVID-19. Study summary: Collection of acute and convalescent COVID-19 samples took place in the United States, Italy and Spain. In each case, the material was cDNA or gDNA derived from T cells, B-cell-depleted T cells, or PBMCs.

As handled by the study authors: Amplification of reference gene primers was used by the study to estimate nucleated cell counts. TCRdb's copy holds only in-frame clones and misses some; the assay was immunoSEQ multiplex PCR. Clonal size and the V and J genes are those of that table, whereas D and trimming came from the DNA. The sample shows around 150,000 clones, almost 80% of them seen only once. The V gene end was trimmed by 2 bases and the J gene end by 7 bases; junction bases not matched to a gene: 5. CDR3 length equals 14 residues. Germline-derived CDR1 and CDR2 are KGHSH and LQKENI. The sequence was obtained from a man in his forties or fifties with active or convalescent COVID-19. The sequencing input was peripheral blood. J is TRBJ2-1 and V is TRBV18; 7 nucleotides agree with TRBD1. CDR3 coding DNA: TGTGCCAGCTCACCAGGGACAGATGGGAATGAGCAGTTCTTC. Its translation is CASSPGTDGNEQFF.